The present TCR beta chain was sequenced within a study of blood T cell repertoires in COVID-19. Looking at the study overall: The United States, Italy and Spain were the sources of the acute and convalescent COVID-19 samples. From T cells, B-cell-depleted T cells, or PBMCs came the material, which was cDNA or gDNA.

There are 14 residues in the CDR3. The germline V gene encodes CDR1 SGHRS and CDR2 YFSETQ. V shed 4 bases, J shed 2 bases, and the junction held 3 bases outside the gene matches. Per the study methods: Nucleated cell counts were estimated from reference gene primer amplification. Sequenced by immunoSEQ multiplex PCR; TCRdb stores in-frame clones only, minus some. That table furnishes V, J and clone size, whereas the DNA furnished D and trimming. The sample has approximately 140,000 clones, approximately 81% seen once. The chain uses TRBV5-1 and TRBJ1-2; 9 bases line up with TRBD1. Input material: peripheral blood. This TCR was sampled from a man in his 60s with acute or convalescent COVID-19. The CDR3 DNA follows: TGCGCCAGCAGCCCGGACAGGGGAAACTATGGCTACACCTTC. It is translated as CASSPDRGNYGYTF.